This T cell receptor beta chain is drawn from a study of control samples from healthy donors and cancer patients. Trimming cost V 3 bases and J 1 base, with 9 bases left between them. Germline V gene data show CDR1 as SGHTA and CDR2 as FQGNSA. There are 14 residues in the CDR3. The method was immunoSEQ multiplex PCR; TCRdb's version includes in-frame clones alone and lacks a portion of them. The table lists roughly 140,000 clones, under 90% of them singletons. This clonotype was obtained from a man in his thirties or forties in good health. The chain has TRBV7-2 and TRBJ2-5; possible D gene TRBD2, 6 bases. Sequencing was done on a sample of blood. The chain's CDR3 is CASSFGGSQETQYF. As DNA, the CDR3 is TGTGCCAGCAGCTTCGGGGGTTCCCAAGAGACCCAGTACTTC.